The present TCR beta chain was sequenced within a study of blood T cell repertoires in COVID-19. The CDR3 sequence is 13 residues long. Per germline, CDR1 MNHEY and CDR2 SVGAGI. Trimming pared 8 bases from V and 2 bases from J, leaving 13 bases between. Only in-frame clones appear in the TCRdb table, and some are missing; sequencing was by immunoSEQ multiplex PCR. The sample carries some 150,000 clones, 65% to 90% recorded once. Sequencing input: peripheral blood. The receptor was derived from a man between 65 and 85 years old with acute or convalescent COVID-19. V usage is TRBV6-5 and J usage is TRBJ2-7, with a tentative D call TRBD1 (8 bases). The CDR3 bases are TGTGCCAGCGGGAGGGACAGGACCTACGAGCAGTACTTC. Protein sequence: CASGRDRTYEQYF.